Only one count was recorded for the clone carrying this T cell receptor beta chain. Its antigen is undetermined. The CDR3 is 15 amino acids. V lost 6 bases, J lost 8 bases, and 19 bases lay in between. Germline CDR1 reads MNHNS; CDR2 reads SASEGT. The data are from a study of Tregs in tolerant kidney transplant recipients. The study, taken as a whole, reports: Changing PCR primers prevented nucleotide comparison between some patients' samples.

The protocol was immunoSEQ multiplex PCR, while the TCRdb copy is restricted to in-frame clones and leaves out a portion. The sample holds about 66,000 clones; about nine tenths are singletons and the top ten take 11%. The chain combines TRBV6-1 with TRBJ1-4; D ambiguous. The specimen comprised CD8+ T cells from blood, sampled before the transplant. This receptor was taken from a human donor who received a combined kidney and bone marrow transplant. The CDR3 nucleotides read TGTGCCAGCAGGACGGGGAGCGGTAAATGGGAAAAACTGTTTTTT. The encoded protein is CASRTGSGKWEKLFF.